Sequencing of this T cell receptor beta chain was carried out in a study of blood T cell repertoires in COVID-19. About the study: Whether acute or convalescent, the COVID-19 samples came from the United States, Italy and Spain. T cells, B-cell-depleted T cells, or PBMCs provided the cDNA or gDNA that served as material.

Note on this clone: A junction end diverges from the germline sequence, so it may reflect a read error.

How the authors handled the data: Researchers report that nucleated cell counts were estimated from reference gene primer amplification. Produced via immunoSEQ multiplex PCR; TCRdb's table is partial and in-frame only. V and J calls plus clone size are reproduced from that table; the DNA served to infer D and trimming. The profile shows roughly 280,000 clones, 75% to 90% of them singletons. Germline CDR1 reads MDHEN; CDR2 reads SYDVKM. The CDR3 has 12 amino acids. This sequence was found in a woman in her 70s with acute or convalescent COVID-19. The chain combines TRBV28 with TRBJ2-7; weak D call: TRBD1 (6 bases). Sequenced input: peripheral blood. In DNA form, the CDR3 reads TGTGCCAGCAGTTTGCCCTCCCGGGACACGACATTC. It specifies CASSLPSRDTTF.